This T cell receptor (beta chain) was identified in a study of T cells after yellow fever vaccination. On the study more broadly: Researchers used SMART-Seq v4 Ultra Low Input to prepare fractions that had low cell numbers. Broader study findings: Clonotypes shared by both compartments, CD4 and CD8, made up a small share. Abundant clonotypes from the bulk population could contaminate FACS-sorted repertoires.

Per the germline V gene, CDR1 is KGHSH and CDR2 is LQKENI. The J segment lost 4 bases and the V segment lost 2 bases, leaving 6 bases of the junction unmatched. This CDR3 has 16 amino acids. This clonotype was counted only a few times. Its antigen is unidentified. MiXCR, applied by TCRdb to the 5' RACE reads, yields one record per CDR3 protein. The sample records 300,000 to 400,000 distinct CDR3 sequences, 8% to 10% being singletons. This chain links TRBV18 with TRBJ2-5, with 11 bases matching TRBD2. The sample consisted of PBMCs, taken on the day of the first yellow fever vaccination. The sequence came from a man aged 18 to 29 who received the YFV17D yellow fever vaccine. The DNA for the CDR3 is TGTGCCAGCTCACCAGAACGACTAGCGGGGAGAGAGACCCAGTACTTC. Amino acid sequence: CASSPERLAGRETQYF.